Listed below are T cell receptor beta chains from one sample, sequenced in a study of blood T cell repertoires in COVID-19. Sequencing was performed with immunoSEQ multiplex PCR; in TCRdb, only in-frame clones are kept and a portion is missing. The profile covers tens of thousands of clones, with 84% appearing a single time and approximately 42% taken by the ten largest. The sequenced material came from peripheral blood. Receptors originate from a woman at least 80 years old with acute or convalescent COVID-19. CDR3s include the opening cysteine and the closing phenylalanine or tryptophan. The D gene is left open where the match is weak. The size of a clone is reported for some rows only, either as once, few or many, or as a class for expanded clones.

d_call | clone_size | j_call | v_call | cdr3_nt | cdr3_aa
TRBD2 | NA | TRBJ2-5 | TRBV7-8 | TGTGCCAGCAGCCCTTGGGGACTAGCGGGGGGGCCCCTCCAAGAGACCCAGTACTTC | CASSPWGLAGGPLQETQYF
TRBD1 | once | TRBJ1-1 | TRBV7-9 | TGTGCCAGCAGCTTAGTCAGGGGGCCGAACACTGAAGCTTTCTTT | CASSLVRGPNTEAFF
NA | NA | TRBJ2-1 | TRBV11-2 | TGTGCCAGCAGCTTAGAGGCTTTAACCGAGCAGTTCTTC | CASSLEALTEQFF
TRBD2 | NA | TRBJ2-2 | TRBV30 | TGTGCCCGGGATTTAGCCGGGGGGGGCACCGGGGAGCTGTTTTTT | CARDLAGGGTGELFF
NA | NA | TRBJ1-5 | TRBV5-1 | TGCGCCAGCAGCGCGGCAGGGGGCAATCAGCCCCAGCATTTT | CASSAAGGNQPQHF
NA | NA | TRBJ2-3 | TRBV27 | TGTGCCAGCAGTTTACGCTTAGGTACGAGGGGCACAGATACGCAGTATTTT | CASSLRLGTRGTDTQYF
NA | NA | TRBJ2-6 | TRBV7-9 | TGTGCCAGCAGTGAGGACTCTGGGGCCAACGTCCTGACTTTC | CASSEDSGANVLTF
NA | NA | TRBJ1-1 | TRBV27 | TGTGCCCGCAGCGAGGGTACTGAAGCTTTCTTT | CARSEGTEAFF
TRBD1 | NA | TRBJ2-5 | TRBV19 | TGTGCCAGTAGTACCACTGGCAGGGGGAACCAAGAGACCCAGTACTTC | CASSTTGRGNQETQYF
NA | few | TRBJ1-1 | TRBV6-2/TRBV6-3 | TGTGCCAGCAGTTACGTCGCTGAAGCTTTCTTT | CASSYVAEAFF